Listed below are T cell receptor beta chains from one sample, sequenced in a study of blood T cell repertoires in COVID-19. Profiling relied on immunoSEQ multiplex PCR, and the TCRdb table lists in-frame clones only, not all of them. The sample includes 70,000 or so clones, approximately 79% of them seen just once. Sequencing was performed on peripheral blood. These receptors all come from a man aged 55 to 69 with acute or convalescent COVID-19. Both conserved end residues are part of each CDR3.

v_call cdr3_aa
TRBV27 CASTDREPTDTQYF
TRBV5-1 CASSLTAGVVDYTF
TRBV3-1/TRBV3-2 CASSQEIGNGYTF
TRBV12-3/TRBV12-4 CASGRQGGTEAFF
TRBV5-4 CASSLATALTGELFF
TRBV27 CASRTLGAGAFQPQHF
TRBV12-3/TRBV12-4 CASIMGLEQFF
TRBV4-1 CASSQGSGARRNTEAFF
TRBV15 CATSRDTPPEGLGYGYTF
TRBV27 CASSSDWNQPQHF
TRBV21-1 CASSKGGSSYNSPLHF
TRBV5-4 CASSVGQYLYSADEQFF
TRBV7-6 CASSLASTTNTEAFF
TRBV5-1 CASRSGRVSSSTDTQYF
TRBV7-2 CASSLELAGRTGELFF
TRBV7-2 CASSHGDTGQPQHF
TRBV4-1 CASSQTYETAYGYTF
TRBV23-1 CASSQALRDTF
TRBV9 CASSPRAQGYNEQFF
TRBV15 CATSRDGGAGETQYF
TRBV10-3 CAMRGDRAASPLHF
TRBV11-3 CASSLQPGQGLNSPLHF
TRBV18 CASSPRQGAQNTEAFF
TRBV2 CASRRTGGEKLFF
TRBV3-1/TRBV3-2 CASTSGGLNSPLHF
TRBV4-3 CASSQAGTGNTGELFF
TRBV4-3 CASSQDEGQPGYTEAFF
TRBV3-1/TRBV3-2 CASSQEDRGREKLFF
TRBV12-3/TRBV12-4 CASRIQGVTEAFF
TRBV11-2 CASSPQPGVDGYTF
TRBV6-6 CASSLPPGGGTYEQYF
TRBV11-1 CASSLDPGARGETQYF
TRBV5-4 CASSQDWNQPQHF
TRBV18 CASSPPGTGASNEQYF
TRBV6-1 CASSDRGSTDTQYF
TRBV9 CASSVVPEGSRNTIYF
TRBV27 CASSTTGQGAGQPQHF
TRBV5-1 CASSLVKTDLAGYTF
TRBV29-1 CSVGTVFNEKLFF
TRBV28 CASSSEGQGLAEAFF
TRBV5-1 CASSDQGGSNEKLFF
TRBV18 CASSSLRGLAETQYF
TRBV4-2 CASSQDGSTGSGYTF
TRBV6-5 CASSFTGGRDSPLHF
TRBV3-1/TRBV3-2 CASSQDWGVDNYGYTF
TRBV4-2 CASSQTSGREKLFF
TRBV7-9 CASSIQGAHYNEQFF
TRBV6-5 CATSFETGANYGYTF
TRBV28 CASKSSQGRLMTQYF
TRBV3-1/TRBV3-2 CASSQLSPGSPLHF
TRBV6-5 CASSYRGNTEAFF
TRBV19 CASSPGTPRRDEQYF
TRBV6-5 CASSYRGRTGTGYTF
TRBV5-1 CASSLGGGYNEQFF
TRBV6-5 CATAIGPSGNYGYTF
TRBV6-6 CASNDRHNSPLHF
TRBV5-1 CASSRETGGYEQYF
TRBV5-8 CASSSRQGRQGPQHF
TRBV11-2 CASSPSAGGYTF
TRBV6-5 CASRGQGESEKLFF